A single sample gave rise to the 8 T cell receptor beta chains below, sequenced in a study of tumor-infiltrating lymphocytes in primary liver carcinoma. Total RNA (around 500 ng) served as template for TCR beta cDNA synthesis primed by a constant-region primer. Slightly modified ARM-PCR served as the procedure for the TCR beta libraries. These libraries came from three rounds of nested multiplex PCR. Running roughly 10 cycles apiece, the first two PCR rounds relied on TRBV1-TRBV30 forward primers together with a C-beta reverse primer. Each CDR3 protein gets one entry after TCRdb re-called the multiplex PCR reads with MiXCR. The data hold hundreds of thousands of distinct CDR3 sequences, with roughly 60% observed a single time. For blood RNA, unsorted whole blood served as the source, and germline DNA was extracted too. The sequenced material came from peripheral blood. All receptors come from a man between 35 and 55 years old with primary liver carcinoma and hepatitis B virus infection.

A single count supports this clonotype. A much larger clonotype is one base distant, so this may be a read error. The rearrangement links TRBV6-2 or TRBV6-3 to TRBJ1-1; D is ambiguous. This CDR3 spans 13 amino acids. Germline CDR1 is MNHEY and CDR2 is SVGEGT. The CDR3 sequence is CTSSYSSDFEAFF. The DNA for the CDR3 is TGTACCAGCAGTTACTCGTCGGACTTTGAAGCTTTCTTT.

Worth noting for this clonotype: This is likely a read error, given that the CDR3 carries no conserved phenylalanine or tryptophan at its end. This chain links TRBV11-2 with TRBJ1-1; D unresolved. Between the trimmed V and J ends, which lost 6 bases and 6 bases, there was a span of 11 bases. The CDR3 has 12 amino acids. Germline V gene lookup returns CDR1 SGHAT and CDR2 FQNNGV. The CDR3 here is CASSHYGAEAFL. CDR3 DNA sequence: TGTGCCAGCAGTCATTATGGAGCTGAAGCTTTCCTT.

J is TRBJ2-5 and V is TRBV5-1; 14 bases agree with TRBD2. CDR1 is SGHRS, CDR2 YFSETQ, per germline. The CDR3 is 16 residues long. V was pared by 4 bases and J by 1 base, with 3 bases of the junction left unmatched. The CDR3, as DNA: TGCGCCAGCAGCCTGGGACTAGCGGGGGCCCAAGAGACCCAGTACTTC. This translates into CASSLGLAGAQETQYF.

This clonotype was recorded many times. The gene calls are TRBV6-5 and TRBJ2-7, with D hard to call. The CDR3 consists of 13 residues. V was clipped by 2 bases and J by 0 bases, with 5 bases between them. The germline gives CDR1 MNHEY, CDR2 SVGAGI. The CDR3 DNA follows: TGTGCCAGCAGTTACGCAGGCTCCTACGAGCAGTACTTC. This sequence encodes CASSYAGSYEQYF.

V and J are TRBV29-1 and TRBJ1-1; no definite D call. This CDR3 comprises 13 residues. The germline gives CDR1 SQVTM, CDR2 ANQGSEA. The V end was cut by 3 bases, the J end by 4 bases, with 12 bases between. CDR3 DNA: TGCAGCGTTGATTATTCACGGAGCACTGAAGCTTTCTTT. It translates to CSVDYSRSTEAFF.

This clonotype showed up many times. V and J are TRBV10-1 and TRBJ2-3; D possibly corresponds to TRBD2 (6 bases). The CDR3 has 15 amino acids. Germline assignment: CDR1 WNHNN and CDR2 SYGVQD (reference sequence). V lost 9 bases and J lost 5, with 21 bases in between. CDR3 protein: CARPRGRMEGDTQYF. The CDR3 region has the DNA TGCGCCAGGCCTCGGGGCCGCATGGAGGGAGATACGCAGTATTTT.

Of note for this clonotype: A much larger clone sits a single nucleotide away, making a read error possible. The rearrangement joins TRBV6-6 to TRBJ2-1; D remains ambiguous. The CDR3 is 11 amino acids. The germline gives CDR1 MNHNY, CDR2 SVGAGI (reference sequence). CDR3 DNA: TGTGCCAGCAGTTCCATCGGAGTCACGGTCTTC. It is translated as CASSSIGVTVF.

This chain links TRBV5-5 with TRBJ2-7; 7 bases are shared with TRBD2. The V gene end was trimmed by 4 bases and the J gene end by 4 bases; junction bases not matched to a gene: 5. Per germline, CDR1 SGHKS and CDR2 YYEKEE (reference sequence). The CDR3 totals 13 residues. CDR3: CASSVTAGYEQYF. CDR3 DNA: TGTGCCAGCAGCGTCACAGCGGGATACGAGCAGTACTTC.